This is a list of T cell receptor beta chains from one sample in a study of blood T cell repertoires in COVID-19. Sequencing was performed with immunoSEQ multiplex PCR; in TCRdb, only in-frame clones are kept and a portion is missing. The sample shows 69,000 or so clones, 70% to 85% of them seen only once. Sequenced sample: peripheral blood. All receptors derive from a man aged 45-65 years with COVID-19, enrolled during active disease. CDR3s include the opening cysteine and the closing phenylalanine or tryptophan. The D gene is left open where the match is weak. Not all rows give a size; the values are once, few, many and, for expanded clones, a class.

abundance: once
v_gene: TRBV7-2
len: 15
d_gene: TRBD1
j_gene: TRBJ1-1
CDR3nt: TGTGCCAGCAGCTCAGGACAGGTTATGAACACTGAAGCTTTCTTT
CDR3aa: CASSSGQVMNTEAFF

abundance: -
v_gene: TRBV5-1
len: 14
d_gene: TRBD1
j_gene: TRBJ2-3
CDR3nt: TGCGCCAGCAGCTTACAGGGGTCAGGAGATACGCAGTATTTT
CDR3aa: CASSLQGSGDTQYF

abundance: -
v_gene: TRBV24-1
len: 13
d_gene: -
j_gene: TRBJ2-7
CDR3nt: TGTGCCACCAGTGAACCCGAGGTAGGCGAGCAGTACTTC
CDR3aa: CATSEPEVGEQYF

abundance: few
v_gene: TRBV6-5
len: 14
d_gene: -
j_gene: TRBJ2-5
CDR3nt: TGTGCCAACGCGGACAGTTCTTTTCGGGAGACCCAGTACTTC
CDR3aa: CANADSSFRETQYF

abundance: -
v_gene: TRBV9
len: 16
d_gene: TRBD1
j_gene: TRBJ2-3
CDR3nt: TGTGCCAGCAGCCAATGGGACAGGGTAGACGCAGATACGCAGTATTTT
CDR3aa: CASSQWDRVDADTQYF

abundance: -
v_gene: TRBV24-1
len: 14
d_gene: -
j_gene: TRBJ2-2
CDR3nt: TGTGCCACCAGTGAGACAGCAAACACCGGGGAGCTGTTTTTT
CDR3aa: CATSETANTGELFF

abundance: -
v_gene: TRBV28
len: 14
d_gene: TRBD1
j_gene: TRBJ1-1
CDR3nt: TGTGCCAGCACCCAGGACAGGGATGACACTGAAGCTTTCTTT
CDR3aa: CASTQDRDDTEAFF

abundance: -
v_gene: TRBV6-7
len: 14
d_gene: -
j_gene: TRBJ2-5
CDR3nt: TGTGCCAGCTCTAGGGCACCCGGGGGAGAGACCCAGTACTTC
CDR3aa: CASSRAPGGETQYF

abundance: -
v_gene: TRBV10-3
len: 13
d_gene: -
j_gene: TRBJ1-6
CDR3nt: TGTGCCATCAGTGAGGGCCGGCGGTCACCCCTCCACTTT
CDR3aa: CAISEGRRSPLHF

abundance: -
v_gene: TRBV19
len: 16
d_gene: TRBD2
j_gene: TRBJ2-7
CDR3nt: TGTGCCAGTAGTATAGATTCGGGGGGGGGCCTCGACGAGCAGTACTTC
CDR3aa: CASSIDSGGGLDEQYF

abundance: -
v_gene: TRBV4-1
len: 18
d_gene: -
j_gene: TRBJ1-3
CDR3nt: TGCGCCAGCAGCCTTACCCCACCAGGGTGGGCTAGTGGAAACACCATATATTTT
CDR3aa: CASSLTPPGWASGNTIYF

abundance: -
v_gene: TRBV19
len: 16
d_gene: TRBD1
j_gene: TRBJ1-1
CDR3nt: TGTGCCAGTAGTATACCGTCGACAGGGGTGTTTTATGAAGCTTTCTTT
CDR3aa: CASSIPSTGVFYEAFF

abundance: -
v_gene: TRBV5-1
len: 15
d_gene: -
j_gene: TRBJ1-6
CDR3nt: TGCGCCAGCAGCGCCTCCGGGACAAGAAATTCACCCCTCCACTTT
CDR3aa: CASSASGTRNSPLHF

abundance: -
v_gene: TRBV2
len: 16
d_gene: -
j_gene: TRBJ2-1
CDR3nt: TGTGCCAGCAGTGCACCTGGGAAGGGGGTGGACAATGAGCAGTTCTTC
CDR3aa: CASSAPGKGVDNEQFF

abundance: -
v_gene: TRBV2
len: 14
d_gene: -
j_gene: TRBJ1-5
CDR3nt: TGTGCCAGCAACACCGGCCAGGGAAATCAGCCCCAGCATTTT
CDR3aa: CASNTGQGNQPQHF

abundance: -
v_gene: TRBV7-9
len: 13
d_gene: TRBD1
j_gene: TRBJ2-7
CDR3nt: TGTGCCAGCAGCTCCCGACAGGGGAGCGAGCAGTACTTC
CDR3aa: CASSSRQGSEQYF

abundance: -
v_gene: TRBV5-6
len: 14
d_gene: TRBD1
j_gene: TRBJ1-5
CDR3nt: TGTGCCAGCAGTCCGGACAGGGCGGGGCAGCCCCAGCATTTT
CDR3aa: CASSPDRAGQPQHF

abundance: once
v_gene: TRBV7-2
len: 14
d_gene: TRBD2
j_gene: TRBJ2-7
CDR3nt: TGTGCCAGCAGCCTACTAGCGGGGGGACACGAGCAGTACTTC
CDR3aa: CASSLLAGGHEQYF

abundance: -
v_gene: TRBV3-1/TRBV3-2
len: 15
d_gene: -
j_gene: TRBJ2-7
CDR3nt: TGTGCCAGCAGCCGTACCCTCAGGGACTCCTACGAGCAGTACTTC
CDR3aa: CASSRTLRDSYEQYF

abundance: -
v_gene: TRBV5-6
len: 11
d_gene: -
j_gene: TRBJ2-5
CDR3nt: TGTGCCAGCAGCCCTAGGGAGACCCAGTACTTC
CDR3aa: CASSPRETQYF

abundance: -
v_gene: TRBV30
len: 14
d_gene: -
j_gene: TRBJ2-7
CDR3nt: TGTGCCTGGAGTGTACCAGGAAGCTCCTACGAGCAGTACTTC
CDR3aa: CAWSVPGSSYEQYF

abundance: -
v_gene: TRBV5-6
len: 17
d_gene: TRBD1
j_gene: TRBJ1-2
CDR3nt: TGTGCCAGCAGCTGGAGGGACAGGGGGGACCTTAACTATGGCTACACCTTC
CDR3aa: CASSWRDRGDLNYGYTF

abundance: -
v_gene: TRBV6-5
len: 15
d_gene: -
j_gene: TRBJ2-7
CDR3nt: TGTGCCAGCAGTTACTCGACGGGGAGAGGCGACGAGCAGTACTTC
CDR3aa: CASSYSTGRGDEQYF

abundance: -
v_gene: TRBV2
len: 15
d_gene: TRBD2
j_gene: TRBJ2-7
CDR3nt: TGTGCCAGCAGTGGACTAGCGGGGGTCCCCTACGAGCAGTACTTC
CDR3aa: CASSGLAGVPYEQYF

abundance: -
v_gene: TRBV10-3
len: 13
d_gene: -
j_gene: TRBJ2-7
CDR3nt: TGTGCCATCATGATAGAGAGCTCCTACGAGCAGTACTTC
CDR3aa: CAIMIESSYEQYF

abundance: -
v_gene: TRBV6-6
len: 18
d_gene: TRBD2
j_gene: TRBJ2-7
CDR3nt: TGTGCCAGCAGTCCCGATTTTCCGGGACTAGTGAGCTCCTACGAGCAGTACTTC
CDR3aa: CASSPDFPGLVSSYEQYF

abundance: -
v_gene: TRBV7-2
len: 15
d_gene: -
j_gene: TRBJ1-1
CDR3nt: TGTGCCAGCAGCTTAGCGGTCAGTATGAACACTGAAGCTTTCTTT
CDR3aa: CASSLAVSMNTEAFF

abundance: -
v_gene: TRBV5-1
len: 14
d_gene: TRBD1
j_gene: TRBJ2-7
CDR3nt: TGCGCCAGCAGCTTGTACAGGGGGCACCACGAGCAGTACTTC
CDR3aa: CASSLYRGHHEQYF

abundance: -
v_gene: TRBV13
len: 15
d_gene: TRBD1
j_gene: TRBJ1-2
CDR3nt: TGTGCCAGCAGCAATGGACAGGGGGCTAACTATGGCTACACCTTC
CDR3aa: CASSNGQGANYGYTF

abundance: -
v_gene: TRBV5-4
len: 15
d_gene: TRBD2
j_gene: TRBJ2-7
CDR3nt: TGTGCCAGCAGCCCCGATAGCGGGGGACCCTACGAGCAGTACTTC
CDR3aa: CASSPDSGGPYEQYF

abundance: -
v_gene: TRBV6-5
len: 14
d_gene: TRBD2
j_gene: TRBJ2-5
CDR3nt: TGTGCCACCCGGGCGGGGGGCCCTCAAGAGACCCAGTACTTC
CDR3aa: CATRAGGPQETQYF

abundance: -
v_gene: TRBV19
len: 17
d_gene: TRBD1
j_gene: TRBJ1-6
CDR3nt: TGTGCCAGTAGTCAACCACAGGGGGCTTTCGATAATTCACCCCTCCACTTT
CDR3aa: CASSQPQGAFDNSPLHF

abundance: -
v_gene: TRBV18
len: 15
d_gene: TRBD2
j_gene: TRBJ2-3
CDR3nt: TGTGCCAGCTCGAAAGCGGGGGATAGCACAGATACGCAGTATTTT
CDR3aa: CASSKAGDSTDTQYF

abundance: -
v_gene: TRBV29-1
len: 18
d_gene: TRBD2
j_gene: TRBJ2-1
CDR3nt: TGCAGCGTAAGACTAGCGGGGGGCAAGAAAAGCTCCTACAATGAGCAGTTCTTC
CDR3aa: CSVRLAGGKKSSYNEQFF

abundance: -
v_gene: TRBV10-3
len: 12
d_gene: TRBD2
j_gene: TRBJ2-7
CDR3nt: TGTGCCATCAGGGAAGCGGGGGGCGAGCAGTACTTC
CDR3aa: CAIREAGGEQYF

abundance: -
v_gene: TRBV3-1/TRBV3-2
len: 14
d_gene: -
j_gene: TRBJ1-1
CDR3nt: TGTGCCAGCAGCCAAGGACAAAGGAACACTGAAGCTTTCTTT
CDR3aa: CASSQGQRNTEAFF

abundance: -
v_gene: TRBV5-1
len: 13
d_gene: -
j_gene: TRBJ1-1
CDR3nt: TGCGCCAGCAGCTTGGCCCAGTTAGCAGACGCTTTCTTT
CDR3aa: CASSLAQLADAFF

abundance: -
v_gene: TRBV28
len: 16
d_gene: TRBD1
j_gene: TRBJ2-7
CDR3nt: TGTGCCAGCAGTTTACGTGGGGGGACAGGGGGCCGGGAGCAGTACTTC
CDR3aa: CASSLRGGTGGREQYF

abundance: -
v_gene: TRBV19
len: 17
d_gene: TRBD2
j_gene: TRBJ2-1
CDR3nt: TGTGCCACCAGTATGGGCCTAGCGGGGGGATCCTACAATGAGCAGTTCTTC
CDR3aa: CATSMGLAGGSYNEQFF

abundance: -
v_gene: TRBV6-5
len: 13
d_gene: TRBD1
j_gene: TRBJ1-2
CDR3nt: TGTGCCAGCAGACTACAGGGGAACTATGGCTACACCTTC
CDR3aa: CASRLQGNYGYTF

abundance: -
v_gene: TRBV7-9
len: 13
d_gene: TRBD1
j_gene: TRBJ2-5
CDR3nt: TGTGCCAGCAGCTTTGGACAGGAAGAGACCCAGTACTTC
CDR3aa: CASSFGQEETQYF

abundance: -
v_gene: TRBV10-1
len: 16
d_gene: TRBD1
j_gene: TRBJ2-5
CDR3nt: TGCGCCAGCAGTGAGTCTGGGACAGGGGGCTTCGAGACCCAGTACTTC
CDR3aa: CASSESGTGGFETQYF

abundance: few
v_gene: TRBV4-1
len: 15
d_gene: -
j_gene: TRBJ1-1
CDR3nt: TGCGCCAGCAGCCAAGGGGTCCAGGGGTACACTGAAGCTTTCTTT
CDR3aa: CASSQGVQGYTEAFF

abundance: -
v_gene: TRBV5-1
len: 15
d_gene: TRBD1
j_gene: TRBJ2-3
CDR3nt: TGCGCCAGCAGCCCGTGGGACAGGGTCACAGATACGCAGTATTTT
CDR3aa: CASSPWDRVTDTQYF